This T cell receptor (beta chain) came from a study of cytomegalovirus exposure and HLA in healthy donors. In the PCR, 60 Vbeta and 13 Jbeta primers were used. Profiled with immunoSEQ multiplex PCR; TCRdb holds only in-frame clones, not every one. The listing contains some 70,000 clones. This CDR3 spans 14 amino acids. CDR1 MDHEN and CDR2 SYDVKM come from the germline V gene. V was clipped by 4 bases and J by 5 bases; unmatched bases: 8. A word on this clone: Its antigen is not identified.

Study-wide results and limits: The investigators catalogued about 170 TCR beta chains as cytomegalovirus-associated.

The sequence derives from a female donor in good health and CMV-seropositive. The rearrangement joins TRBV28 to TRBJ2-7; 7 nucleotides match TRBD1. Sequenced sample: PBMCs. This chain's CDR3 is CASSSQTGIHEQYF. The CDR3 nucleotides are TGTGCCAGCAGTTCCCAGACAGGGATCCACGAGCAGTACTTC.